These 2 T cell receptor beta chains came from one sample sequenced in a study of T cells in Graves' hyperthyroidism and ophthalmopathy. RNA transcripts provided the source from which TCR beta CDR3 regions were amplified. The HTBI primer set served for first-round RT-PCR of the TCR CDR3. Via MiXCR, TCRdb re-called the multiplex PCR reads, giving one row per CDR3 protein. The table shows hundreds of thousands of distinct CDR3 sequences, with 15% to 17% occurring only once. Sequencing was carried out using blood. These receptors were obtained from a young woman with Graves' hyperthyroidism.

This clonotype was detected many times. This chain joins TRBV7-9 and TRBJ2-7; TRBD1 agrees at 9 bases. Trimming took 4 bases from V and 0 from J; bases not matched to a gene: 10. The CDR3 totals 17 residues. The V gene's germline CDR1 is SEHNR and CDR2 FQNEAQ (reference sequence). CDR3 region: CASSWGQGPFSSYEQYF. The CDR3 nucleotides read TGTGCCAGCAGCTGGGGACAGGGCCCATTCAGCTCCTACGAGCAGTACTTC.

The chain employs TRBV19 and TRBJ2-1; 8 positions match TRBD1. This CDR3 has 15 residues. The V gene end was trimmed by 6 bases and the J gene end by 2 bases; junction bases not matched to a gene: 6. Germline CDR1 LNHDA, CDR2 SQIVND (reference sequence). The CDR3 sequence: CASSRGDRPYNEQFF. The CDR3 DNA reads TGTGCCAGTAGCAGGGGGGACAGGCCCTACAATGAGCAGTTCTTC.